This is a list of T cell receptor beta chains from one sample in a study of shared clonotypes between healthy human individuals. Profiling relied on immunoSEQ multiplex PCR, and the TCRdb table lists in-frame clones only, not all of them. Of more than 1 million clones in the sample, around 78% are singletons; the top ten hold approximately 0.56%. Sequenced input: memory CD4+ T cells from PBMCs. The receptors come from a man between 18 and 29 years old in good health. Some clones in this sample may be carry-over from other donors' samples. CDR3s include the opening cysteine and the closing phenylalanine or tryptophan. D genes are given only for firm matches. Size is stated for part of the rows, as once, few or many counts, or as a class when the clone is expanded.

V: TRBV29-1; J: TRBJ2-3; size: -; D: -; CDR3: CSVEGYTDTQYF; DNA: TGCAGCGTTGAAGGCTACACAGATACGCAGTATTTT
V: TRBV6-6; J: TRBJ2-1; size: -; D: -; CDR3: CASSYSGSSYNEQFF; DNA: TGTGCCAGCAGTTACTCTGGTAGCTCCTACAATGAGCAGTTCTTC
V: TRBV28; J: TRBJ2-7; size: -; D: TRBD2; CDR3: CASSLLGTSGRYEQYF; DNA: TGTGCCAGCAGTTTACTCGGGACTAGCGGGAGGTACGAGCAGTACTTC
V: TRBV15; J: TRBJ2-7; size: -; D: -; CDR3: CATSRDLSTGAYEQYF; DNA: TGTGCCACCAGCAGAGATCTCTCTACGGGAGCCTACGAGCAGTACTTC
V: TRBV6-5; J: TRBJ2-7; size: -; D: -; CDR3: CASSSGRGGSEQYF; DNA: TGTGCCAGCAGTTCGGGCAGGGGGGGGAGCGAGCAGTACTTC
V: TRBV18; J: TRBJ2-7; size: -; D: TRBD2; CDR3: CASSATSAGYEQYF; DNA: TGTGCCAGCTCAGCCACTAGCGCTGGCTACGAGCAGTACTTC
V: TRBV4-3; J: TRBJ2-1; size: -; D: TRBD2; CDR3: CASSPWGGYNEQFF; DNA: TGCGCCAGCAGCCCCTGGGGGGGTTACAATGAGCAGTTCTTC
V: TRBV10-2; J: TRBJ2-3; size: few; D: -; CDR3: CASSVLAAADTQYF; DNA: TGCGCCAGCAGTGTACTAGCAGCTGCAGATACGCAGTATTTT
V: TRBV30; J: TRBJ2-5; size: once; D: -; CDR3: CAWSGPVQETQYF; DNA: TGTGCCTGGAGTGGTCCGGTCCAAGAGACCCAGTACTTC
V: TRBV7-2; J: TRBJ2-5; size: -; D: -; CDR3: CASSLAWQGGTQYF; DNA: TGTGCCAGCAGCTTAGCTTGGCAGGGAGGGACCCAGTACTTC
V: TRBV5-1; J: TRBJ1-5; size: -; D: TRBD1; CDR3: CASSPEGGYSNQPQHF; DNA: TGCGCCAGCAGCCCTGAAGGGGGCTATAGCAATCAGCCCCAGCATTTT
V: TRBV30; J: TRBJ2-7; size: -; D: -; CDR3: CAWNPGEPYEQYF; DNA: TGTGCCTGGAACCCGGGAGAGCCCTACGAGCAGTACTTC
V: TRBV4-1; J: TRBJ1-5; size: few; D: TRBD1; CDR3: CASSHPTGGNQPQHF; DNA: TGCGCCAGCAGCCACCCGACAGGGGGCAATCAGCCCCAGCATTTT
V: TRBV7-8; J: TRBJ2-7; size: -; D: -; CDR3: CASSFTPGRNYEQYF; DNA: TGTGCCAGCAGCTTCACTCCGGGACGGAACTACGAGCAGTACTTC
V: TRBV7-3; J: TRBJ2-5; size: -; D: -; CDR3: CASSLGGALKTQYF; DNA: TGTGCCAGCAGCTTAGGGGGCGCTTTAAAGACCCAGTACTTC
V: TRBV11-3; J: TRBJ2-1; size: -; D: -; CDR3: CASSLDRSVNEQFF; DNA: TGTGCCAGCAGCTTAGATCGAAGCGTAAATGAGCAGTTCTTC
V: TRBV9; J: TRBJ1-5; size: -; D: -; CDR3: CASSVGGKNQPQHF; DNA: TGTGCCAGCAGCGTAGGAGGGAAGAATCAGCCCCAGCATTTT
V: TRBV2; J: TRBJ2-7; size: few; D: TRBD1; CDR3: CATGGPALLEQYF; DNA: TGTGCCACAGGGGGACCAGCCCTCCTGGAGCAGTACTTC
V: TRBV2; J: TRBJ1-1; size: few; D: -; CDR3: CARRTALNTEAFF; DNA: TGTGCCAGGAGAACAGCCCTGAACACTGAAGCTTTCTTT
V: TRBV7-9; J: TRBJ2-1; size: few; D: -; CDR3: CASSPLASEQFF; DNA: TGTGCCAGCAGCCCGCTAGCGTCAGAGCAGTTCTTC
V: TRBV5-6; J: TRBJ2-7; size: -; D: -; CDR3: CASSLATGIYEQYF; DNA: TGTGCCAGCAGCTTGGCCACAGGGATCTACGAGCAGTACTTC
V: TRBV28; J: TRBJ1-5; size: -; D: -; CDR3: CASSAAGGNQPQHF; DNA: TGTGCCAGCAGTGCCGCTGGGGGGAATCAGCCCCAGCATTTT
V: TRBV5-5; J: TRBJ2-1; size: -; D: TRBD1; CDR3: CASSLVRSGGSYNEQFF; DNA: TGTGCCAGCAGCTTGGTTCGTTCAGGGGGCTCCTACAATGAGCAGTTCTTC
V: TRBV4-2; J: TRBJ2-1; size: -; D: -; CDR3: CASSQVGGNEQFF; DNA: TGTGCCAGCAGCCAAGTCGGGGGCAATGAGCAGTTCTTC
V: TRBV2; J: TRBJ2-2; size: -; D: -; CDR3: CASRSSGRTTGELFF; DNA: TGTGCCAGCAGATCCAGTGGCAGAACCACCGGGGAGCTGTTTTTT
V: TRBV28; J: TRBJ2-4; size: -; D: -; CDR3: CASSLGSLAKNIQYF; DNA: TGTGCCAGCAGTTTAGGGAGTCTAGCCAAAAACATTCAGTACTTC
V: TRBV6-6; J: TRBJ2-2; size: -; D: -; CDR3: CASSYSGVAGELFF; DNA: TGTGCCAGCAGTTACTCGGGGGTCGCCGGGGAGCTGTTTTTT
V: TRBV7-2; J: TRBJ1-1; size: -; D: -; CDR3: CASSHTLQAYTEAFF; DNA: TGTGCCAGCAGCCATACCTTACAGGCATACACTGAAGCTTTCTTT
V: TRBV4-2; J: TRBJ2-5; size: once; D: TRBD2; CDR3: CASSQNKGVAGPRETQYF; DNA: TGTGCCAGCAGCCAAAACAAGGGGGTAGCGGGACCCAGAGAGACCCAGTACTTC
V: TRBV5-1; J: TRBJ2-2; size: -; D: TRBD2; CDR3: CASSPGTTQTGELFF; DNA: TGCGCCAGCAGCCCCGGGACTACCCAAACCGGGGAGCTGTTTTTT
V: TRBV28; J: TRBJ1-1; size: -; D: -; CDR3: CASSSRRTSNTEAFF; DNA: TGTGCCAGCAGTTCCCGGCGGACCTCCAACACTGAAGCTTTCTTT
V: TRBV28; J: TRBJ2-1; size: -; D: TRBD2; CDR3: CASSTLAGGPYNEQFF; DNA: TGTGCCAGCAGCACTTTAGCGGGAGGCCCATACAATGAGCAGTTCTTC
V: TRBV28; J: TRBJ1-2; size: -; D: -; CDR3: CATSRGYGYTF; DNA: TGTGCCACCTCCAGGGGTTATGGCTACACCTTC
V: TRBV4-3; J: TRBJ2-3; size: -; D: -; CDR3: CASSQGPFPGQTPSSATDTQYF; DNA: TGCGCCAGCAGCCAAGGTCCCTTTCCCGGACAAACCCCTTCGAGCGCCACAGATACGCAGTATTTT
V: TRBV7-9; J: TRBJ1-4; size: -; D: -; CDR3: CASSPGRDIATNEKLFF; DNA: TGTGCCAGCAGTCCCGGTCGGGACATCGCAACTAATGAAAAACTGTTTTTT
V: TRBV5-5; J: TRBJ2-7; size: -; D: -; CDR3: CASTPGGAGPSYEQYF; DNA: TGTGCCAGCACCCCAGGGGGGGCGGGGCCCTCCTACGAGCAGTACTTC
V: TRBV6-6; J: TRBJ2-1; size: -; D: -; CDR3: CASSYRGRESEQFF; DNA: TGTGCCAGCAGTTATCGGGGGCGGGAGAGTGAGCAGTTCTTC
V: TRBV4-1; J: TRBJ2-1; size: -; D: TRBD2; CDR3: CASSRLAVDNEQFF; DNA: TGCGCCAGCAGCCGACTAGCCGTCGACAATGAGCAGTTCTTC
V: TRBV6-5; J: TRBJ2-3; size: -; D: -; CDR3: CASSYSVATDTQYF; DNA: TGTGCCAGCAGTTACTCCGTGGCCACAGATACGCAGTATTTT
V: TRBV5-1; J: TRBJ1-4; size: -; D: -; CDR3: CASRTGRTTNEKLFF; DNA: TGCGCCAGCAGGACAGGCCGCACAACTAATGAAAAACTGTTTTTT